This T cell receptor beta chain was found in a study of cytomegalovirus exposure and HLA in healthy donors. A multiplex PCR was run with 60 Vbeta primers and 13 Jbeta primers. Assay: immunoSEQ multiplex PCR; the TCRdb copy retains only in-frame clones and omits some. The data show 100,000 to 150,000 clones, approximately 80% seen once. The V gene lost 4 bases and the J gene lost 0 bases, with 10 bases spanning the gap. Germline V gene lookup returns CDR1 LNHDA and CDR2 SQIVND (reference sequence). CDR3 length equals 15 residues. The V gene is TRBV19, the J gene TRBJ1-3; tentative D call: TRBD1 (5 bases). The sequencing sample was made of PBMCs. The clonotype was recovered from a man aged 25 to 45 in good health and CMV-seronegative. CDR3 loop: CASSTDSDSGNTIYF. CDR3 bases: TGTGCCAGTAGTACCGACAGCGACTCTGGAAACACCATATATTTT.